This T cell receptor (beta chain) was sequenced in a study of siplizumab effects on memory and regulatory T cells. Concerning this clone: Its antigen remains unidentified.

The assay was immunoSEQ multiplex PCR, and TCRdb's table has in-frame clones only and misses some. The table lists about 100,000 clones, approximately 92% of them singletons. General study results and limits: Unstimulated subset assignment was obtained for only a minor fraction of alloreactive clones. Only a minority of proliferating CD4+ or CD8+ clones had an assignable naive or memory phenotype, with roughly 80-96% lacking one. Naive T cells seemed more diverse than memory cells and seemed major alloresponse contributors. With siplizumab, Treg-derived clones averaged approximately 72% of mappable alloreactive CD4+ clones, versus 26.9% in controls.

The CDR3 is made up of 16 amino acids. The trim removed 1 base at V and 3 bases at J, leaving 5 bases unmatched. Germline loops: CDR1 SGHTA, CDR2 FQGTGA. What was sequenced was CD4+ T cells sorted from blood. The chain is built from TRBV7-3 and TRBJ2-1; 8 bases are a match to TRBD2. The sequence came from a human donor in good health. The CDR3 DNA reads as TGTGCCAGCAGCTTAAGCGGGACTAGTGTCTACAATGAGCAGTTCTTC. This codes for CASSLSGTSVYNEQFF.